The 21 T cell receptor beta chains reported below all come from one sample, sequenced in a study of CD8 T cells in Susac syndrome. The RNA, about 0.5 to 1 ug, was put through reverse transcription using random hexamers. TCRdb reanalysed the immunoSEQ multiplex PCR reads using MiXCR and keeps one entry per CDR3 protein. The table includes about 160,000 distinct CDR3 sequences, about 91% detected once. Sequences were obtained from CD4+ T cells from PBMCs. All receptors derive from a human donor in good health.

In this sample, this clonotype turned up once. V and J are TRBV4-3 and TRBJ2-2, with 11 bases identical to TRBD2. Unmatched junction bases numbered 16, after V lost 3 bases and J lost 7 bases. There are 19 residues in the CDR3. Germline V gene sequence: CDR1 LGHNA, CDR2 YSLEER. Here the CDR3 reads CASSHLTSGEWHRFGELFF. The CDR3 DNA is TGCGCCAGCAGCCACCTGACTAGCGGGGAATGGCATCGCTTCGGGGAGCTGTTTTTT.

This clonotype was counted a few times. The V gene is TRBV5-6, the J gene TRBJ1-5, with no clear D. CDR3 length equals 15 residues. In germline, CDR1 is SGHDT, CDR2 YYEEEE. Trimming removed 0 bases from V and 1 base from J, with 8 bases in between. In nucleotides, the CDR3 is TGTGCCAGCAGCTTGGGACGAGGGAGCAATCAGCCCCAGCATTTT. It is translated as CASSLGRGSNQPQHF.

The J gene is TRBJ2-1, the V gene TRBV7-8; D is possibly TRBD2 (6 bases). V lost 6 bases to trimming and J lost 15 bases, with 30 bases between them. CDR1 is SGHVS, CDR2 FQNEAQ, per germline. The CDR3 length is 16 residues. The CDR3 DNA is TGTGCCAGCAGTTCCCGATCCAGCGGGTCGGAGGCATGGTGGTTCTTC. Translated, it gives CASSSRSSGSEAWWFF.

CDR3 loop: CASSLEQQETQYF. In DNA form, the CDR3 reads TGTGCCAGCAGCTTGGAACAGCAAGAGACCCAGTACTTC. The chain carries TRBV5-5 and TRBJ2-5, with D unclear. CDR1 is SGHKS and CDR2 is YYEKEE in the germline V gene (reference sequence). V gave up 0 bases and J gave up 2 bases, with 5 bases separating them. The CDR3 extends over 13 amino acids.

The rearrangement joins TRBV20-1 to TRBJ1-5; D is unclear. CDR1 is DFQATT and CDR2 is SNEGSKA in the germline V gene (reference sequence). Trimming stripped 3 bases from V and 2 bases from J, with 14 bases between. The CDR3 consists of 15 residues. The CDR3, as DNA: TGCAGTGCTAGGGCAGGACCGGAGGGCAATCAGCCCCAGCATTTT. This codes for CSARAGPEGNQPQHF.

The chain couples TRBV6-1 to TRBJ2-1, with 11 bases that match TRBD2. The trim removed 5 bases at V and 7 bases at J, leaving 10 bases unmatched. The CDR3 runs to 16 residues. From germline, CDR1 is MNHNS and CDR2 SASEGT. In DNA, the CDR3 is TGTGCCAGCAGTCTTACCATAGCGGGGGGGCCGAATGAGCAGTTCTTC. It yields the protein CASSLTIAGGPNEQFF.

The CDR3 sequence: CASSLRGGPLFF. CDR3 in DNA: TGTGCCAGCTCTCTCCGCGGGGGGCCACTATTCTTC. The chain recombines TRBV18 with TRBJ2-1, with TRBD2 identical over 8 bases. CDR3 length equals 12 residues. CDR1 and CDR2 from the germline V gene are KGHSH and LQKENI. V dropped 6 bases and J dropped 16; count of bases not matched to a gene: 11.

The chain uses TRBV7-2 and TRBJ1-1; 7 nucleotides agree with TRBD1. The germline V gene encodes CDR1 SGHTA and CDR2 FQGNSA. CDR3 length equals 14 residues. With 3 bases clipped from V and 7 bases from J, the junction kept 8 bases outside the gene matches. The CDR3: CASSFVQGNGEAFF. For the CDR3, the DNA is TGTGCCAGCAGCTTTGTACAGGGGAATGGTGAAGCTTTCTTT.

This chain uses TRBV7-9 with TRBJ2-5, with D perhaps matching TRBD1 or TRBD2 (5 bases each). Germline V gene data show CDR1 as SEHNR and CDR2 as FQNEAQ (reference sequence). This CDR3 is built from 15 residues. Trimming left V 4 bases short and J 7 bases short, with 19 bases between. The CDR3 loop reads CASSSGAPSLGTQYF. The CDR3 region has the DNA TGTGCCAGCAGCTCCGGGGCCCCGTCTTTAGGGACCCAGTACTTC.

The chain is built from TRBV28 and TRBJ2-5; D unclear. Germline V lookup: CDR1 MDHEN, CDR2 SYDVKM. Trimming took 3 bases from V and 5 from J, leaving 13 bases between them. The CDR3 extends over 14 amino acids. The CDR3 protein is CASSLAVYWETQYF. CDR3 bases: TGTGCCAGCAGTTTGGCAGTATACTGGGAGACCCAGTACTTC.

A single count supports this clonotype. V gene TRBV27 combines with J gene TRBJ2-5, with a tentative D call TRBD2 (6 bases). Trimming took off 4 bases at V and 5 bases at J, with 11 bases between the two ends. Germline V lookup: CDR1 MNHEY, CDR2 SMNVEV (reference sequence). This CDR3 is 13 amino acids long. The CDR3 region has the DNA TGTGCCAGCAGTTCAGGGACTTGGGAGACCCAGTACTTC. Translation: CASSSGTWETQYF.

CDR3 protein: CASSPTGAYEQYF. The CDR3 region has the DNA TGTGCCAGCAGTCCTACCGGGGCCTACGAGCAGTACTTC. The chain uses TRBV7-9 and TRBJ2-7, with D maybe TRBD2 (5 bases). Between the trimmed V and J ends, which lost 6 bases and 2 bases, there was a span of 11 bases. Germline CDR1 SEHNR, CDR2 FQNEAQ (reference sequence). This CDR3 contains 13 residues. The whole variable domain, filled in from reference TRBV7-9 and TRBJ2-7, reads DTGVSQNPRHKITKRGQNVTFRCDPISEHNRLYWYRQTLGQGPEFLTYFQNEAQLEKSRLLSDRFSAERPKGSFSTLEIQRTEQGDSAMYLCASSPTGAYEQYFGPGTRLTVT.

The V gene is TRBV12-3 or TRBV12-4, the J gene TRBJ2-1; D ambiguous. CDR3 size: 14 residues. V dropped 5 bases and J dropped 2 bases, with 10 bases sitting between them. The CDR3: CASSVDPPYNEQFF. For the CDR3, the DNA is TGTGCCAGCAGTGTCGACCCCCCCTACAATGAGCAGTTCTTC.

This chain links TRBV4-1 with TRBJ1-2, with 7 bases matching TRBD1. The V gene's germline CDR1 is MGHRA and CDR2 YSYEKL. The CDR3 consists of 15 residues. The trim removed 1 base at V and 6 bases at J, leaving 8 bases unmatched. The CDR3 reads CASSQGQGGLHGYTF. The CDR3 DNA sequence: TGCGCCAGCAGCCAAGGACAGGGTGGCCTTCATGGCTACACCTTC.

V gene TRBV18 combines with J gene TRBJ2-1; maybe TRBD1 (6 bases). The V end lost 6 bases, the J end lost 3 bases, and 15 bases lay between the germline ends. Per the germline V gene, CDR1 is KGHSH and CDR2 is LQKENI. The length of the CDR3 is 15 residues. CDR3 in DNA: TGTGCCAGCTCCCCGCAGGGGAGTCTCTACAATGAGCAGTTCTTC. This codes for CASSPQGSLYNEQFF.

The V and J genes are TRBV7-2 and TRBJ1-5; a possible D gene is TRBD1 (6 bases). Trimming pared 1 base from V and 2 bases from J, leaving 12 bases between. This CDR3 has 16 amino acids. Looked up from germline, CDR1 is SGHTA and CDR2 is FQGNSA. The DNA of the CDR3 is TGTGCCAGCAGCTTAGACCCAGGGGCAGGCAATCAGCCCCAGCATTTT. As protein: CASSLDPGAGNQPQHF.

This rearrangement joins TRBV30 to TRBJ1-2, with TRBD1 matching 11 bases. Germline V lookup: CDR1 GTSNPN, CDR2 SVGIG (reference sequence). Trimming took 3 bases from V and 4 from J; bases not matched to a gene: 4. The CDR3 is 14 residues long. CDR3 sequence reads: CAWSGQGAIYGYTF. The CDR3 region has the DNA TGTGCCTGGAGCGGACAGGGGGCGATCTATGGCTACACCTTC.

This clonotype was seen once. The chain links TRBV12-3 or TRBV12-4 to TRBJ2-1, with 10 bases matching TRBD2. The CDR3 has 17 amino acids. J gave up 4 bases and V 5 bases, and 11 bases lay outside the gene matches. This chain's CDR3 is CASSPPWVAGGYNEQFF. CDR3 nucleotide sequence: TGTGCCAGCAGTCCTCCCTGGGTAGCGGGAGGATACAATGAGCAGTTCTTC.

The chain has TRBV28 and TRBJ1-1, with 7 bases aligning to TRBD1. The CDR3 is 12 amino acids. Unmatched junction bases numbered 4, after V lost 6 bases and J lost 6 bases. From germline, CDR1 is MDHEN and CDR2 SYDVKM. This CDR3 reads CASSRQGPEAFF. CDR3 bases: TGTGCCAGCAGCCGACAGGGACCTGAAGCTTTCTTT. The variable domain in full, completed from reference TRBV28 and TRBJ1-1, reads DVKVTQSSRYLVKRTGEKVFLECVQDMDHENMFWYRQDPGLGLRLIYFSYDVKMKEKGDIPEGYSVSREKKERFSLILESASTNQTSMYLCASSRQGPEAFFGQGTRLTVV.

The rearrangement uses TRBV30 and TRBJ1-1; 9 bases align to TRBD1. Germline CDR1 GTSNPN, CDR2 SVGIG (reference sequence). There are 15 residues in the CDR3. Trimming cost V 2 bases and J 3 bases; bases outside gene matches: 7. The CDR3 sequence is CAWSPQGAWDTEAFF. The CDR3 DNA sequence: TGTGCCTGGAGTCCACAGGGGGCCTGGGACACTGAAGCTTTCTTT.

The V call is TRBV6-5, the J call TRBJ1-5, with D uncertain. The length of the CDR3 is 19 residues. CDR1 is MNHEY and CDR2 is SVGAGI in the germline V gene. Trimming removed 4 bases from V and 7 bases from J, with 29 bases in between. The CDR3 DNA reads as TGTGCCAGCAGTTCCACCTTCCCCTCTGGTTCAGCCACGGGACAGCCCCAGCATTTT. This gives the protein CASSSTFPSGSATGQPQHF.